A selection of T cell receptor beta chains follows, all from one sample in a study of CD8+ T cells in alopecia areata. Repertoires were generated with immunoSEQ multiplex PCR, while TCRdb's copy carries only in-frame clones and drops some. The sample carries under 350,000 clones, about 62% recorded once. The sample here was CD4+ T cells sorted from blood, taken at week 24, from a patient treated with tofacitinib. The receptors were gathered from a human donor with alopecia areata. Each CDR3 is given with its conserved first and last residue. A D gene is named only where the DNA matches it firmly. The size entry is marked missing in some rows and otherwise reads once, few, many or a size class.

>TRBV29-1|TRBJ2-7|TRBD2|NA
CSVDEERGGYEQYF
TGCAGCGTTGACGAGGAACGGGGGGGATACGAGCAGTACTTC
>TRBV5-1|TRBJ2-6|NA|few
CASSFVGNSGANVLTF
TGCGCCAGCAGCTTCGTGGGGAACTCTGGGGCCAACGTCCTGACTTTC
>TRBV30|TRBJ1-1|NA|once
CAWSSLPPRPKAFF
TGTGCCTGGAGTTCTCTACCTCCACGGCCTAAAGCTTTCTTT
>TRBV5-1|TRBJ2-7|TRBD1|few
CASSLDRASGEQYF
TGCGCCAGCAGCTTAGACAGGGCCTCGGGCGAGCAGTACTTC
>TRBV15|TRBJ2-7|NA|NA
CATSRLDGEQYF
TGTGCCACCAGCAGACTGGACGGCGAGCAGTACTTC
>TRBV29-1|TRBJ1-4|NA|NA
CSVVKANEKLFF
TGCAGCGTTGTCAAGGCTAATGAAAAACTGTTTTTT
>TRBV28|TRBJ1-1|TRBD1|once
CASTSGGRTEAFF
TGTGCCAGCACCTCAGGGGGTCGCACTGAAGCTTTCTTT
>TRBV7-9|TRBJ2-2|NA|NA
CASSLPRRGITGELFF
TGTGCCAGCAGCTTGCCTCGCCGGGGGATCACCGGGGAGCTGTTTTTT
>TRBV4-2|TRBJ1-3|NA|NA
CASSQDGRLSGNTIYF
TGTGCCAGCAGCCAAGATGGCAGACTCTCTGGAAACACCATATATTTT
>TRBV6-5|TRBJ2-7|NA|many
CASSLAPGREQYF
TGTGCCAGCAGCCTCGCGCCAGGGAGGGAGCAGTACTTC
>TRBV7-9|TRBJ1-1|NA|NA
CASSSTRGGNTEAFF
TGTGCCAGCAGCTCCACAAGGGGAGGCAACACTGAAGCTTTCTTT
>TRBV5-6|TRBJ2-7|NA|NA
CASSSVPPARYEQYF
TGTGCCAGCAGCTCCGTTCCCCCCGCACGCTACGAGCAGTACTTC
>TRBV5-6|TRBJ2-3|TRBD2|few
CASSRTSGGTTDTQYF
TGTGCCAGCAGCCGAACTAGCGGGGGGACCACAGATACGCAGTATTTT
>TRBV27|TRBJ1-6|TRBD1|NA
CASSETGMASPLHF
TGTGCCAGCAGCGAGACAGGGATGGCTTCACCCCTCCACTTT
>TRBV29-1|TRBJ2-5|NA|NA
CSVHGLLQETQYF
TGCAGCGTGCATGGACTGTTACAAGAGACCCAGTACTTC
>TRBV29-1|TRBJ2-5|NA|few
CSVGRGETQYF
TGCAGCGTTGGAAGGGGGGAGACCCAGTACTTC
>TRBV2|TRBJ2-6|TRBD1|once
CASSVPGQGTYSGANVLTF
TGTGCCAGCAGCGTCCCGGGACAGGGTACCTACTCTGGGGCCAACGTCCTGACTTTC